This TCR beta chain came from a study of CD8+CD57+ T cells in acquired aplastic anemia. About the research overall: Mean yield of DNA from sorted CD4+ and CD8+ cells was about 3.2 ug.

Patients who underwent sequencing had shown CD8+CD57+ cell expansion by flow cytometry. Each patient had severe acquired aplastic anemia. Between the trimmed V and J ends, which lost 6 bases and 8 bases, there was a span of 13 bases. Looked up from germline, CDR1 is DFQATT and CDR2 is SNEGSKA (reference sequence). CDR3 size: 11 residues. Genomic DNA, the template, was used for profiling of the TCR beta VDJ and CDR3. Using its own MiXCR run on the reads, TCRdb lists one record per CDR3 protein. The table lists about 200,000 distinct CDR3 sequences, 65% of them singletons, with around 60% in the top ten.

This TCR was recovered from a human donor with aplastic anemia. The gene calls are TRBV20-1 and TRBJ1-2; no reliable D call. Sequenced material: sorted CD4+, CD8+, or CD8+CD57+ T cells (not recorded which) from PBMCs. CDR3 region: CSAPQQQGYTF. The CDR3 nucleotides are TGCAGTGCGCCTCAACAACAGGGCTACACCTTC.